Each of the 23 T cell receptor beta chains below was sequenced from the same sample in a study of beta chain features in type 1 diabetes. Expressed TCRB transcripts were sequenced after all isolated RNA was converted to cDNA. Assay: immunoSEQ multiplex PCR; the TCRdb copy retains only in-frame clones and omits some. Here the sample spans roughly 380,000 clones, about 18% being singletons. Material: naive CD4+ T cells from blood. All receptors derive from a woman between 18 and 29 years old in good health.

V gene TRBV19 combines with J gene TRBJ2-5; no definite D call. Germline lookup yields CDR1 LNHDA and CDR2 SQIVND (reference sequence). The CDR3 totals 11 residues. Trimming pared 6 bases from V and 4 bases from J, leaving 6 bases between. CDR3 bases: TGTGCCAGTAGCGCGCGAGAGACCCAGTACTTC. Translation gives CASSARETQYF.

This rearrangement joins TRBV27 to TRBJ2-3, with a possible D match to TRBD1 (6 bases). This CDR3 has 15 amino acids. Germline CDR1 MNHEY, CDR2 SMNVEV (reference sequence). Trimming pared 0 bases from V and 3 bases from J, leaving 10 bases between. The CDR3 here is CASSLSQGWTDTQYF. Written as DNA, the CDR3 is TGTGCCAGCAGTTTATCGCAGGGGTGGACAGATACGCAGTATTTT.

The chain uses TRBV9 and TRBJ2-1, with TRBD2 identical over 7 bases. J was trimmed by 3 bases and V by 3 bases; bases with no gene match: 6. The CDR3 covers 15 residues. CDR1 and CDR2 from the germline V gene are SGDLS and YYNGEE. The CDR3 DNA reads as TGTGCCAGCAGCGCCGGGACTACCCTCTACAATGAGCAGTTCTTC. It translates to CASSAGTTLYNEQFF.

The table lists this clone with a few counts. The rearrangement uses TRBV7-9 and TRBJ1-1; D not certain. The CDR3 loop spans 14 amino acids. Trimming left V 5 bases short and J 1 base short, with 11 bases between. Germline V gene lookup returns CDR1 SEHNR and CDR2 FQNEAQ (reference sequence). The CDR3 DNA sequence: TGTGCCAGCAGCGTGAGTGGTAGGAACACTGAAGCTTTCTTT. As protein: CASSVSGRNTEAFF.

Concerning this clone itself: This CDR3 is also generated by other DNA sequences in the sample. The rearrangement links TRBV30 to TRBJ1-5; 7 positions agree with TRBD1. In germline, CDR1 is GTSNPN, CDR2 SVGIG (reference sequence). The V and J ends lost 1 base and 4 bases, in that order; junction bases with no gene match: 4. The CDR3 extends over 14 amino acids. The CDR3 coding sequence is TGTGCCTGGAGTGGGGGACAGTCTAATCAGCCCCAGCATTTT. It yields the protein CAWSGGQSNQPQHF.

The chain has TRBV9 and TRBJ2-1, with 8 positions matching TRBD1. Germline V gene sequence: CDR1 SGDLS, CDR2 YYNGEE. This CDR3 is built from 15 residues. V was clipped by 0 bases and J by 5 bases; unmatched bases: 4. The CDR3 DNA follows: TGTGCCAGCAGCGTAGCCTTGACAGGGGACAATGAGCAGTTCTTC. This gives the protein CASSVALTGDNEQFF.

The chain couples TRBV25-1 to TRBJ1-1; TRBD1 might be the D (5 bases). The CDR3 runs 14 residues. Germline CDR1 and CDR2: MGHDK and SYGVNS. V lost 2 bases and J 1 base, leaving 8 bases between the germline ends. The CDR3 sequence: CASSEMGRNTEAFF. In DNA, the CDR3 is TGTGCCAGCAGTGAAATGGGGCGGAACACTGAAGCTTTCTTT.

The chain has TRBV5-5 and TRBJ2-5; D may be TRBD2 (5 bases). Germline CDR1 reads SGHKS; CDR2 reads YYEKEE (reference sequence). CDR3 length: 14 residues. V was clipped by 3 bases and J by 0 bases, with 9 bases between them. The CDR3 reads CASSSTDYQETQYF. The CDR3 DNA reads TGTGCCAGCAGCTCGACGGACTACCAAGAGACCCAGTACTTC.

This clone was seen a single time. The chain combines TRBV7-2 with TRBJ1-1, with 8 nucleotides matching TRBD1. Germline V lookup: CDR1 SGHTA, CDR2 FQGNSA. Unmatched junction bases numbered 3, after V lost 5 bases and J lost 1 base. The CDR3 sequence is 14 residues long. The CDR3 spells CASSPGQANTEAFF. CDR3 DNA sequence: TGTGCCAGCAGCCCGGGACAGGCGAACACTGAAGCTTTCTTT.

DNA of the CDR3: TGCGCCAGCCGATATGGGGCAGGGGGCTCCTACGAGCAGTACTTC. It translates to CASRYGAGGSYEQYF. The chain carries TRBV4-1 and TRBJ2-7; 7 positions agree with TRBD1. Germline V gene lookup returns CDR1 MGHRA and CDR2 YSYEKL. There are 15 residues in the CDR3. The ends lost 8 bases at V and 0 bases at J; junction bases unmatched: 10.

This clone has only a few counts. The chain recombines TRBV6-6 with TRBJ1-2, with 7 bases aligning to TRBD1. The V gene's germline CDR1 is MNHNY and CDR2 SVGAGI (reference sequence). With V trimmed by 10 bases and J by 11 bases, 10 bases remained unmatched. This CDR3 has 11 residues. CDR3 amino acids: CATSNRGWYTF. CDR3 DNA sequence: TGTGCCACCAGCAACAGGGGTTGGTACACCTTC.

This clone was detected a few times. V usage is TRBV14 and J usage is TRBJ2-1; 8 bases are a match to TRBD2. Per germline, CDR1 SGHDN and CDR2 FVKESK. The trim removed 1 base at V and 4 bases at J, leaving 9 bases unmatched. The CDR3 spans 17 residues. This chain's CDR3 is CASSQGVAGGKYNEQFF. CDR3 coding DNA: TGTGCCAGCAGCCAAGGTGTCGCGGGAGGCAAGTACAATGAGCAGTTCTTC.

In this sample, this clone turned up a few times. This chain joins TRBV5-1 and TRBJ2-2, with D possibly being TRBD2 (6 bases). Trimming took 0 bases from V and 10 from J, leaving 16 bases between them. CDR1 and CDR2 (germline): SGHRS, YFSETQ. The CDR3 is made up of 15 amino acids. The DNA for the CDR3 is TGCGCCAGCAGCTTGGCGGGACTGCGGAACGTGGAGCTGTTTTTT. This codes for CASSLAGLRNVELFF.

The chain combines TRBV7-2 with TRBJ1-1, with no clear D. Trimming took off 1 base at V and 0 bases at J, with 9 bases between the two ends. This CDR3 is built from 15 residues. Per the germline V gene, CDR1 is SGHTA and CDR2 is FQGNSA. The CDR3 loop is CASSLGTGLNTEAFF. The CDR3 DNA is TGTGCCAGCAGCTTAGGGACGGGGTTGAACACTGAAGCTTTCTTT.

This clone was detected a few times. The CDR3 DNA sequence: TGTGCCAGCAGCATGGACAGGGCTGGGGCCAACGTCCTGACTTTC. This sequence encodes CASSMDRAGANVLTF. V is TRBV6-1 and J is TRBJ2-6, with 8 bases fitting TRBD1. The length of the CDR3 is 15 residues. Germline trimming cut 6 bases from V and 2 bases from J; bases unmatched to any gene: 3. In germline, CDR1 is MNHNS, CDR2 SASEGT.

This clone turned up a few times. The chain combines TRBV6-5 with TRBJ2-1, with TRBD1 matching 9 bases. This CDR3 region has 15 residues. Germline V gene data show CDR1 as MNHEY and CDR2 as SVGAGI. V shed 7 bases and J 6 bases; nucleotides not matched to a gene: 10. CDR3 DNA: TGTGCCAGCAAGATGGAGGGACAGGGCGGCAATGAGCAGTTCTTC. Amino acids: CASKMEGQGGNEQFF.

This clone came up a few times. The chain joins TRBV15 to TRBJ1-2; D not certain. Germline lookup yields CDR1 LNHNV and CDR2 YYDKDF (reference sequence). The ends were cut back, 3 bases at V and 4 bases at J, with 9 bases in the middle. The CDR3 extends over 13 amino acids. The CDR3 DNA follows: TGTGCCACCAGCAGCCCTGGAGTCTATGGCTACACCTTC. Protein sequence: CATSSPGVYGYTF. Full variable domain (missing parts from reference TRBV15 and TRBJ1-2): DAMVIQNPRYQVTQFGKPVTLSCSQTLNHNVMYWYQQKSSQAPKLLFHYYDKDFNNEADTPDNFQSRRPNTSFCFLDIRSPGLGDTAMYLCATSSPGVYGYTFGSGTRLTVV.

This clone was picked up a small number of times. The chain joins TRBV9 to TRBJ1-3; the D gene is possibly TRBD1 (5 bases). Trimming took 4 bases from V and 0 from J, leaving 14 bases between them. CDR3 size: 16 residues. Germline assignment: CDR1 SGDLS and CDR2 YYNGEE. CDR3 sequence (DNA): TGTGCCAGCAGCCCCCACCCACAGGACTCTGGAAACACCATATATTTT. Translating it yields CASSPHPQDSGNTIYF.

This clone was observed a few times. The chain employs TRBV11-2 and TRBJ2-7; D perhaps matches TRBD1 (6 bases). The germline V gene has CDR1 SGHAT and CDR2 FQNNGV. The CDR3 sequence is 14 residues long. V was pared by 2 bases and J by 1 base, with 9 bases between. The CDR3 region is CASSLITGSYEQYF. The CDR3, as DNA: TGTGCCAGCAGCTTAATAACAGGGTCCTACGAGCAGTACTTC.

This clone was counted once. The CDR3 spells CAWTFPDRNTEAFF. The CDR3 DNA reads as TGTGCCTGGACGTTTCCGGACAGGAACACTGAAGCTTTCTTT. This chain joins TRBV30 and TRBJ1-1; tentatively, D is TRBD1 (6 bases). From germline, CDR1 is GTSNPN and CDR2 SVGIG (reference sequence). Trimming left V 4 bases short and J 1 base short, with 13 bases between. The CDR3 totals 14 residues.

The chain links TRBV20-1 to TRBJ2-1; possibly TRBD2 for D (5 bases). The CDR3 runs 11 residues. The V and J ends lost 6 bases and 8 bases respectively, with 11 bases between them. Germline values: CDR1 DFQATT, CDR2 SNEGSKA (reference sequence). The CDR3: CSATRVYEQFF. In DNA, the CDR3 is TGCAGTGCCACTAGGGTTTATGAGCAGTTCTTC.

The gene calls are TRBV18 and TRBJ2-6; D is perhaps TRBD2 (6 bases). Trimming stripped 3 bases from V and 0 bases from J, with 12 bases between. Germline CDR1 and CDR2: KGHSH and LQKENI. The CDR3 length is 17 residues. This chain's CDR3 is CASSPAGSGSGANVLTF. Here the CDR3 DNA reads TGTGCCAGCTCACCGGCGGGGAGTGGCTCTGGGGCCAACGTCCTGACTTTC.

The V call is TRBV27, the J call TRBJ2-5; unclear D gene. Trimming took 4 bases from V and 5 from J, leaving 8 bases between them. This CDR3 has 12 amino acids. Germline CDR1 is MNHEY and CDR2 is SMNVEV (reference sequence). The CDR3 spells CASSSPRETQYF. CDR3 sequence (DNA): TGTGCCAGCAGTTCCCCTCGGGAGACCCAGTACTTC.